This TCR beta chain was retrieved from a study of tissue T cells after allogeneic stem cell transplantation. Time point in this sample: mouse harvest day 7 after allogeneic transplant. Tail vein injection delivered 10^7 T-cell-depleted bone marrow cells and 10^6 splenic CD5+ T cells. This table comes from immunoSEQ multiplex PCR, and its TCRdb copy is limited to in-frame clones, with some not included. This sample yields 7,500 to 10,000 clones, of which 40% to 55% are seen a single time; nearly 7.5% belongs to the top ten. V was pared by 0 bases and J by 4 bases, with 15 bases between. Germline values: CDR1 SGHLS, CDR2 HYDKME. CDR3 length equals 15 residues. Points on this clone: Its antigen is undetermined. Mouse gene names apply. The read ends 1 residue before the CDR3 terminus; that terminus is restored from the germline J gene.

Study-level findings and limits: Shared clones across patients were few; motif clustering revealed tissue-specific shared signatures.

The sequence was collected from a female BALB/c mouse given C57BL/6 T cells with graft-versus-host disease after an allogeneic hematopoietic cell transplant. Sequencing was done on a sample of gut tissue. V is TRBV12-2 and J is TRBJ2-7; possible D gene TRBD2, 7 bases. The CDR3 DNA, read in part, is TGTGCCAGCTCTCTCGAAGGGGGGCGCCCGTATGAACAGTAC. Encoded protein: CASSLEGGRPYEQY. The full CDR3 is CASSLEGGRPYEQYF.